This T cell receptor beta chain emerged from a study of early T cells in non-severe SARS-CoV-2 infection. TCRdb redid the calling of the 5' RACE reads with MiXCR, one entry per CDR3 protein. The table lists some 61,000 distinct CDR3 sequences, about 9.4% of them singletons. The germline CDR1 and CDR2 sequences are MNHEY and SVGEGT. This CDR3 is built from 14 residues. The V end lost 0 bases, the J end lost 1 base, and 6 bases lay between the germline ends. The receptor's source is an adult who was a healthcare worker with PCR-confirmed SARS-CoV-2 infection or an uninfected control (not recorded which). The rearrangement joins TRBV6-2 or TRBV6-3 to TRBJ2-5; no firm D call. The sequenced sample consisted of whole blood. The CDR3 loop is CASSYSRFQETQYF. The DNA for the CDR3 is TGTGCCAGCAGTTACTCGAGGTTCCAAGAGACCCAGTACTTC.